These T cell receptor beta chains were read from a single sample in a study of T cell responses to AZD1222 COVID-19 vaccine. Method: immunoSEQ multiplex PCR; TCRdb's copy keeps in-frame clones and lacks some. The table shows roughly 51,000 clones, with approximately 88% occurring only once. The input for sequencing was peripheral blood, taken 28 days after the second AZD1222 dose. These receptors all stem from an adult who received the AZD1222 COVID-19 vaccine. The CDR3 runs from the conserved cysteine through the conserved F or W. A D gene is named only where the DNA matches it firmly. Expanded clones are given a class, and other clones once, few, many or no size at all.

D gene	clone size	V gene	J gene	CDR3 protein	CDR3 DNA
TRBD2	NA	TRBV7-6	TRBJ2-1	CASSSIPGLAGEVPPSEQFF	TGTGCCAGCAGCTCGATCCCGGGACTAGCGGGAGAAGTCCCGCCGAGTGAGCAGTTCTTC
NA	once	TRBV7-9	TRBJ1-5	CASSPEGQGRRQPQHF	TGTGCCAGCAGCCCAGAGGGGCAGGGGCGGAGGCAGCCCCAGCATTTT
TRBD2	NA	TRBV7-2	TRBJ2-3	CASSPRGLAGATDTQYF	TGTGCCAGCAGCCCCCGAGGGCTAGCGGGAGCCACAGATACGCAGTATTTT
NA	NA	TRBV7-9	TRBJ2-7	CASSLGSSSYEQYF	TGTGCCAGCAGCTTAGGCTCGAGCTCCTACGAGCAGTACTTC
NA	NA	TRBV7-2	TRBJ2-7	CASSLVGGTYEQYF	TGTGCCAGCAGCTTAGTAGGGGGAACCTACGAGCAGTACTTC
NA	NA	TRBV25-1	TRBJ1-2	CASSEDYGYTF	TGTGCCAGCAGTGAAGATTATGGCTACACCTTC
NA	NA	TRBV6-2/TRBV6-3	TRBJ1-5	CASSYLRKGIGNQPQHF	TGTGCCAGCAGTTATCTGCGAAAGGGGATAGGCAATCAGCCCCAGCATTTT
TRBD1	NA	TRBV30	TRBJ1-1	CAWRAQGISEAFF	TGTGCCTGGAGGGCACAGGGGATCAGTGAAGCTTTCTTT
TRBD2	NA	TRBV7-3	TRBJ2-3	CASSPQSGVGLDTQYF	TGTGCCAGCAGTCCGCAAAGCGGGGTGGGGCTAGATACGCAGTATTTT
NA	NA	TRBV7-3	TRBJ1-6	CASSNDGYNSPLHF	TGTGCCAGCAGCAATGACGGGTATAATTCACCCCTCCACTTT
NA	NA	TRBV20-1	TRBJ1-1	CSASRGGSDTEAFF	TGCAGTGCTAGTAGGGGTGGTTCGGACACTGAAGCTTTCTTT
NA	NA	TRBV2	TRBJ1-5	CASSERLQLNQPQHF	TGTGCCAGCAGTGAAAGGCTTCAGTTAAATCAGCCCCAGCATTTT
TRBD1	NA	TRBV19	TRBJ1-1	CASTGTGGYTEAFF	TGTGCCAGTACCGGGACAGGAGGTTACACTGAAGCTTTCTTT
NA	few	TRBV2	TRBJ2-1	CASSQRPNNEQFF	TGTGCCAGCAGTCAAAGACCAAACAATGAGCAGTTCTTC
NA	NA	TRBV6-4	TRBJ1-1	CASSGIQDTEAFF	TGTGCCAGCAGTGGTATACAGGACACTGAAGCTTTCTTT
NA	NA	TRBV7-2	TRBJ1-3	CASSSDSGNTIYF	TGTGCCAGCAGCTCGGACAGTGGAAACACCATATATTTT
TRBD2	NA	TRBV15	TRBJ2-1	CATSARLAGVFYNEQFF	TGTGCCACCAGCGCCAGACTAGCGGGAGTCTTCTACAATGAGCAGTTCTTC
NA	NA	TRBV20-1	TRBJ1-2	CSANLDYGYTF	TGCAGTGCTAACTTGGACTATGGCTACACCTTC
TRBD1	NA	TRBV2	TRBJ1-5	CASSPGGQGTQPQHF	TGTGCCAGCAGTCCAGGGGGACAGGGGACTCAGCCCCAGCATTTT
NA	NA	TRBV7-9	TRBJ2-7	CASSWATYEQYF	TGTGCCAGCAGCTGGGCAACCTACGAGCAGTACTTC
TRBD2	many	TRBV7-9	TRBJ2-7	CASSPPIGSHSGSSYEQYF	TGTGCCAGCAGCCCCCCCATCGGGAGTCATAGCGGGAGCTCCTACGAGCAGTACTTC
TRBD1	NA	TRBV9	TRBJ2-7	CASSETGTGYRQYF	TGTGCCAGCAGCGAAACCGGGACAGGGTATAGGCAGTACTTC
TRBD2	once	TRBV7-6	TRBJ2-5	CASGNSGDGETQYF	TGTGCCAGCGGGAATAGCGGGGATGGGGAGACCCAGTACTTC
NA	NA	TRBV6-5	TRBJ2-4	CASNQDAAKNIQYF	TGTGCCAGCAACCAGGATGCGGCCAAAAACATTCAGTACTTC
NA	NA	TRBV30	TRBJ1-2	CAWSVLRAYGYTF	TGTGCCTGGAGTGTTTTGCGCGCCTATGGCTACACCTTC
NA	NA	TRBV7-2	TRBJ2-4	CASSLTNIQYF	TGTGCCAGCAGCTTAACGAACATTCAGTACTTC
TRBD1	NA	TRBV6-2/TRBV6-3	TRBJ1-5	CASSREGRGHQPQHF	TGTGCCAGCAGTCGCGAGGGGAGGGGGCATCAGCCCCAGCATTTT
TRBD1	NA	TRBV5-1	TRBJ1-2	CASSTGTAYYGYTF	TGCGCCAGCAGCACCGGGACAGCGTACTATGGCTACACCTTC
NA	NA	TRBV5-4	TRBJ1-4	CASSLGGNEKLFF	TGTGCCAGCAGCTTGGGAGGGAATGAAAAACTGTTTTTT
TRBD2	NA	TRBV15	TRBJ2-1	CATSRDSPRLAGPYNEQFF	TGTGCCACCAGCAGAGATTCCCCAAGACTAGCGGGACCCTACAATGAGCAGTTCTTC
NA	NA	TRBV5-4	TRBJ1-2	CASSPLGHHEIYGYTF	TGTGCCAGCAGCCCGTTGGGACACCATGAGATCTATGGCTACACCTTC
TRBD1	NA	TRBV5-1	TRBJ2-5	CASSLGQGVTETQYF	TGCGCCAGCAGCTTGGGGCAGGGGGTGACGGAGACCCAGTACTTC
TRBD2	once	TRBV29-1	TRBJ2-1	CSVEDKGSGSYEQFF	TGCAGCGTTGAAGATAAGGGTAGCGGGAGTTACGAGCAGTTCTTC
TRBD2	NA	TRBV11-3	TRBJ2-1	CASSLEGSGSYEQFF	TGTGCCAGCAGCTTAGAAGGTAGCGGGAGCTATGAGCAGTTCTTC
NA	NA	TRBV5-1	TRBJ1-1	CASSLTAGLNTEAFF	TGCGCCAGCAGCCTAACGGCAGGTCTGAACACTGAAGCTTTCTTT
TRBD2	NA	TRBV29-1	TRBJ2-7	CSVEGLDSYEQYF	TGCAGCGTGGAAGGACTAGACTCCTACGAGCAGTACTTC
NA	NA	TRBV1	TRBJ2-7	CTSSQEETGSYEQYF	TGCACCAGCAGCCAAGAGGAGACAGGGTCCTACGAGCAGTACTTC
TRBD2	NA	TRBV5-4	TRBJ2-5	CASSLTSGVQETQYF	TGTGCCAGCAGCTTGACTAGCGGGGTACAAGAGACCCAGTACTTC
TRBD2	NA	TRBV7-2	TRBJ2-1	CASSFLAGVNEQFF	TGTGCCAGCAGCTTCCTAGCGGGAGTAAATGAGCAGTTCTTC
NA	NA	TRBV20-1	TRBJ2-3	CSARASVLNF	TGCAGTGCTAGGGCTAGCGTACTAAATTTT
NA	NA	TRBV10-3	TRBJ2-7	CAISEGTVSYEQYF	TGTGCCATCAGTGAGGGGACTGTTTCCTACGAGCAGTACTTC
NA	once	TRBV4-1	TRBJ1-4	CASSQGGFGRPNEKLFF	TGCGCCAGCAGCCAAGGAGGTTTTGGGAGACCTAATGAAAAACTGTTTTTT
TRBD1	NA	TRBV11-2	TRBJ1-2	CASSDRDRGYYDYGYTF	TGTGCCAGCAGCGACCGGGACAGGGGATATTACGACTATGGCTACACCTTC
NA	NA	TRBV27	TRBJ2-7	CASSWRDPRDYEQYF	TGTGCCAGCAGTTGGCGGGACCCCAGGGATTACGAGCAGTACTTC
NA	few	TRBV2	TRBJ2-5	CASKGGRAETQYF	TGTGCCAGCAAGGGGGGAAGGGCTGAGACCCAGTACTTC
TRBD1	NA	TRBV5-4	TRBJ2-1	CASSPRTGFSYNEQFF	TGTGCCAGCAGCCCTAGGACAGGCTTTTCCTACAATGAGCAGTTCTTC
NA	NA	TRBV19	TRBJ2-4	CASSNPVAKNIQYF	TGTGCCAGTAGTAACCCCGTAGCCAAAAACATTCAGTACTTC
NA	NA	TRBV5-1	TRBJ2-1	CASSLTSGSSYNEQFF	TGCGCCAGCAGCCTGACAAGCGGAAGCTCCTACAATGAGCAGTTCTTC
NA	NA	TRBV5-4	TRBJ2-1	CASSLWNRRDEQFF	TGTGCCAGCAGCTTGTGGAATAGACGAGATGAGCAGTTCTTC
NA	few	TRBV7-2	TRBJ2-1	CASSLAIRGNEQFF	TGTGCCAGCAGCTTAGCTATTAGGGGAAATGAGCAGTTCTTC
NA	few	TRBV4-3	TRBJ2-3	CASSQERAPTDTQYF	TGCGCCAGCAGCCAAGAAAGGGCGCCCACAGATACGCAGTATTTT
NA	NA	TRBV6-5	TRBJ2-1	CASREGQGLHNEQFF	TGTGCCAGCAGAGAGGGCCAGGGTCTGCACAATGAGCAGTTCTTC
TRBD2	NA	TRBV11-3	TRBJ2-3	CASSSGLAETDTQYF	TGTGCCAGCAGCTCCGGACTAGCGGAAACAGATACGCAGTATTTT
NA	NA	TRBV10-2	TRBJ2-3	CASSSYPSGRSTDTQYF	TGCGCCAGCAGTTCCTACCCTTCGGGACGGAGCACAGATACGCAGTATTTT
NA	NA	TRBV11-3	TRBJ1-4	CASSSPSIFGSTNEKLFF	TGTGCCAGCAGCTCTCCCAGCATTTTTGGGTCAACTAATGAAAAACTGTTTTTT